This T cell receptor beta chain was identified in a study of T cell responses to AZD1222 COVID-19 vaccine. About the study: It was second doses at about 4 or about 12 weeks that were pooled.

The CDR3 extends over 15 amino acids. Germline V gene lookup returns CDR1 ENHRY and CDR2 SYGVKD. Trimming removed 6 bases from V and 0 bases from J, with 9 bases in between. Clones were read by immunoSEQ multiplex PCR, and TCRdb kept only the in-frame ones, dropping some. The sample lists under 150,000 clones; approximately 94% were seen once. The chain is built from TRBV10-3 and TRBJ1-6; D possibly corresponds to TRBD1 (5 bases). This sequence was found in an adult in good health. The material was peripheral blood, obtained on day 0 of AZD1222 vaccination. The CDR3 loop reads CAISVDSSYNSPLHF. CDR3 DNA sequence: TGTGCCATCAGCGTCGACAGCTCCTATAATTCACCCCTCCACTTT.